This entry lists 9 T cell receptor beta chains sequenced from one sample in a study of blood T cell repertoires in COVID-19. Assay used: immunoSEQ multiplex PCR; TCRdb lists only in-frame clones, some missing. The sample holds hundreds of thousands of clones; approximately 86% are singletons and the top ten take around 1%. The material sequenced was PBMCs or T cells enriched from blood (not recorded which). These receptors were collected from a woman aged 30 to 39 who had recovered from COVID-19.

The CDR3: CASSPIAAPTDTQYF. CDR3 coding DNA: TGTGCCAGCAGCCCGATCGCGGCCCCCACAGATACGCAGTATTTT. The chain links TRBV27 to TRBJ2-3, with D uncertain. V gave up 6 bases and J gave up 2 bases, with 15 bases separating them. The germline gives CDR1 MNHEY, CDR2 SMNVEV (reference sequence). CDR3 length equals 15 residues.

The genes are TRBV7-3 and TRBJ2-1, with TRBD1 identical over 8 bases. The CDR3 length is 13 residues. J lost 6 bases, V lost 5 bases, and 3 bases had no gene match. The germline V gene encodes CDR1 SGHTA and CDR2 FQGTGA. The CDR3 reads CASSGTGINEQFF. The DNA of the CDR3 is TGTGCCAGCAGCGGGACAGGTATCAATGAGCAGTTCTTC.

The chain employs TRBV28 and TRBJ1-5, with D maybe TRBD1 (6 bases). The germline V gene has CDR1 MDHEN and CDR2 SYDVKM. The length of the CDR3 is 15 residues. V gave up 3 bases and J gave up 1 base, with 10 bases separating them. This CDR3 reads CASSLLTGSNQPQHF. Written as DNA, the CDR3 is TGTGCCAGCAGTTTGCTTACAGGGAGCAATCAGCCCCAGCATTTT.

This chain connects TRBV9 to TRBJ2-1, with TRBD2 as a possible D gene (6 bases). In germline, CDR1 is SGDLS, CDR2 YYNGEE. This CDR3 spans 15 amino acids. V was trimmed by 0 bases and J by 6 bases, leaving 13 bases between them. CDR3 loop: CASSVAGGLLNEQFF. CDR3 DNA: TGTGCCAGCAGCGTAGCCGGCGGACTACTCAATGAGCAGTTCTTC.

The chain uses TRBV9 and TRBJ2-7; D remains unclear. Germline CDR1 reads SGDLS; CDR2 reads YYNGEE. V was clipped by 1 base and J by 4 bases, with 15 bases between them. The CDR3 loop spans 15 amino acids. The CDR3 DNA is TGTGCCAGCAGCGTAAGCTCGGTGCCCCCGTACGAGCAGTACTTC. Amino acids: CASSVSSVPPYEQYF.

This chain uses TRBV6-6 with TRBJ1-1, with TRBD1 matching 7 bases. The trim removed 6 bases at V and 0 bases at J, leaving 7 bases unmatched. The CDR3 runs to 15 residues. The V gene's germline CDR1 is MNHNY and CDR2 SVGAGI (reference sequence). For the CDR3, the DNA is TGTGCCAGCAGATCGGACAGGAGCTTGAACACTGAAGCTTTCTTT. Encoded protein: CASRSDRSLNTEAFF.

Of note for this clone: Relative to the germline gene, one junction end is altered; a read error may explain this. This chain connects TRBV6-5 to TRBJ2-3; TRBD2 aligns across 8 bases. Germline CDR1 is MNHEY and CDR2 is SVGAGI. CDR3 length: 13 residues. CDR3 sequence: CAAGGGSTDTQYF. In DNA form, the CDR3 reads TGCGCTGCGGGGGGAGGGAGCACAGATACGCAGTATTTT.

This chain connects TRBV6-5 to TRBJ2-1; 8 bases line up with TRBD1. Trimming cost V 5 bases and J 5 bases; bases outside gene matches: 5. The germline V gene has CDR1 MNHEY and CDR2 SVGAGI. The CDR3 covers 14 residues. The CDR3 sequence is CASSSTGQDNEQFF. The CDR3 DNA reads as TGTGCCAGCAGTAGCACGGGACAGGACAATGAGCAGTTCTTC.

The chain has TRBV7-8 and TRBJ2-3; 8 nucleotides align to TRBD2. CDR3 length: 14 residues. Germline V gene lookup returns CDR1 SGHVS and CDR2 FQNEAQ. The V segment lost 5 bases and the J segment 2 bases; nucleotides outside the gene matches: 3. CDR3 in DNA: TGTGCCAGCAGCCCCGGACTAGCCACAGATACGCAGTATTTT. Protein sequence: CASSPGLATDTQYF.